Following are 27 T cell receptor beta chains from one sample sequenced in a study of blood T cells in healthy people across ages. Sample-barcoded 5' priming and a J-beta primer mix drove a second PCR of 7 to 11 cycles. TCRdb reprocessed the 5' RACE reads via MiXCR and lists one record per CDR3 protein. The sample includes 550,000 to 600,000 distinct CDR3 sequences, 25% to 30% of them seen just once. Sequencing input: blood. The receptors were gathered from a woman aged 65 to 85 in good health.

V usage is TRBV5-1 and J usage is TRBJ2-7; D is possibly TRBD1 (6 bases). V was cut by 6 bases and J by 3 bases, with 19 bases left in between. This CDR3 contains 15 residues. Germline CDR1 reads SGHRS; CDR2 reads YFSETQ. In DNA form, the CDR3 reads TGCGCCAGCATTCACGAGGACAGTGGGTTCTACGAGCAGTACTTC. Translated: CASIHEDSGFYEQYF.

The chain carries TRBV5-6 and TRBJ1-4; TRBD1 matches 8 bases. Per germline, CDR1 SGHDT and CDR2 YYEEEE. With 5 bases clipped from V and 6 bases from J, the junction kept 6 bases outside the gene matches. The length of the CDR3 is 14 residues. The CDR3 sequence: CASRRTGRDEKLFF. DNA of the CDR3: TGTGCCAGCAGGCGGACAGGGCGGGATGAAAAACTGTTTTTT.

The rearrangement links TRBV7-3 to TRBJ1-1; D remains ambiguous. Trimming took off 5 bases at V and 2 bases at J, with 9 bases between the two ends. There are 13 residues in the CDR3. CDR1 is SGHTA, CDR2 FQGTGA, per germline. In DNA, the CDR3 is TGTGCCAGCAGCCGAATTAGAAACACTGAAGCTTTCTTT. Translated: CASSRIRNTEAFF.

This clonotype was observed a handful of times. This chain uses TRBV27 with TRBJ2-7; D might be TRBD2 (7 bases). V was clipped by 4 bases and J by 6 bases, with 19 bases between them. The CDR3 contains 15 residues. CDR1 is MNHEY, CDR2 SMNVEV, per germline (reference sequence). This chain's CDR3 is CASSSRGAGSLEQYF. CDR3 in DNA: TGTGCCAGCAGTTCCCGGGGGGCGGGGTCCCTCGAGCAGTACTTC.

Turning to this clonotype: One end of the junction does not line up with germline, which may come from a read error. The chain combines TRBV5-5 with TRBJ1-1, with D perhaps matching TRBD1 (6 bases). Germline-derived CDR1 and CDR2 are SGHKS and YYEKEE (reference sequence). The CDR3 is 13 residues long. The CDR3 spells CAGSGSQGREAFF. The CDR3 region has the DNA TGTGCCGGCAGCGGAAGTCAGGGGCGTGAAGCTTTCTTT.

Many counts were recorded for this clonotype. The V and J genes are TRBV2 and TRBJ2-1, with 10 bases that match TRBD2. CDR1 and CDR2 from the germline V gene are SNHLY and FYNNEI. V trimming: 6 bases; J trimming: 7 bases; junction bases outside the gene matches: 9. The CDR3 extends over 15 amino acids. CDR3 nucleotide sequence: TGTGCCAGCAGCGATCAGAGACTAGCGGGTAATGAGCAGTTCTTC. Its translation: CASSDQRLAGNEQFF.

The table lists this clonotype with many counts. CDR3 residues: CASSLTGGNTEAFF. CDR3 sequence (DNA): TGTGCCAGCAGCTTAACCGGGGGCAATACTGAAGCTTTCTTT. This chain connects TRBV7-3 to TRBJ1-1, with D possibly being TRBD1 (6 bases). CDR3 length: 14 residues. The ends were cut back, 0 bases at V and 5 bases at J, with 10 bases in the middle. Germline CDR1 SGHTA, CDR2 FQGTGA.

DNA of the CDR3: TGTGCCTACCTCCCGAGAGAGGAGATAGATGGCTACACCTTC. This encodes CAYLPREEIDGYTF. The V and J genes are TRBV30 and TRBJ1-2; no clear D. Germline loops: CDR1 GTSNPN, CDR2 SVGIG (reference sequence). The CDR3 length is 14 residues. V lost 7 bases to trimming and J lost 6 bases, with 21 bases between them.

This chain connects TRBV6-4 to TRBJ2-4; D is unclear. With 10 bases removed from V and 2 bases from J, the gap between germline ends came to 21 bases. The CDR3 runs to 16 residues. Germline lookup yields CDR1 MRHNA and CDR2 SNTAGT. The CDR3: CATNPGRRYTKNIQYF. CDR3 sequence (DNA): TGTGCCACCAACCCCGGGCGGCGGTACACCAAAAACATTCAGTACTTC.

This clonotype was picked up a small number of times. The J gene is TRBJ1-2, the V gene TRBV7-8; 7 bases fit TRBD1. The CDR3 covers 12 residues. Losses at the gene ends were 3 bases for V and 7 bases for J; bases not matched to a gene: 2. From germline, CDR1 is SGHVS and CDR2 FQNEAQ. The CDR3 DNA follows: TGTGCCAGCAGCTTGACAGGGTCTGGCTACACCTTC. Amino acid sequence: CASSLTGSGYTF.

The rearrangement uses TRBV5-1 and TRBJ2-3, with D possibly being TRBD2 (6 bases). CDR3 size: 15 residues. Germline values: CDR1 SGHRS, CDR2 YFSETQ. The V and J ends lost 6 bases and 2 bases respectively, with 16 bases between them. The CDR3 nucleotides read TGCGCCAGCACCGCCGGGACTTCATCCACAGATACGCAGTATTTT. Translating it yields CASTAGTSSTDTQYF.

V usage is TRBV7-2 and J usage is TRBJ2-7; D is undetermined. Trimming removed 2 bases at V and 6 bases at J, with 17 bases between. Germline V gives CDR1 SGHTA, CDR2 FQGNSA. This CDR3 spans 15 amino acids. DNA for the CDR3: TGTGCCAGCAGCTTACTTGGTAGGATGACGGGCGAGCAGTACTTC. This sequence encodes CASSLLGRMTGEQYF.

This clonotype occurred a few times. The genes are TRBV12-5 and TRBJ1-1, with TRBD1 as a possible D gene (5 bases). CDR3 size: 13 residues. From germline, CDR1 is LGHNT and CDR2 FRNRAP. V was pared by 6 bases and J by 4 bases, with 12 bases between. In DNA, the CDR3 is TGTGCTAGTGGCAGGGAGGAGGGCACTGAAGCTTTCTTT. Its translation is CASGREEGTEAFF.

A few counts support this clonotype. The V and J genes are TRBV25-1 and TRBJ2-7; D gene ambiguous. This CDR3 contains 13 residues. The V end lost 3 bases, the J end lost 4 bases, and 10 bases lay between the germline ends. Germline CDR1 and CDR2: MGHDK and SYGVNS. The CDR3, as DNA: TGTGCCAGCAGTGAGGGATCTCGATACGAGCAGTACTTC. Its protein product is CASSEGSRYEQYF.

This clonotype was found a few times. This sequence joins TRBV5-8 and TRBJ1-4; D not certain. Germline CDR1 reads SGHTS; CDR2 reads YDEGEE. The germline V and J ends were trimmed by 2 bases and 5 bases, with 13 bases remaining between them. The CDR3 runs 15 residues. CDR3 nucleotides: TGTGCCAGCAGCTTCTCACAGACTCTCAATGAAAAACTGTTTTTT. Its translation is CASSFSQTLNEKLFF.

This clonotype was counted a few times. The chain combines TRBV7-2 with TRBJ2-3, with TRBD2 identical over 8 bases. This CDR3 region has 16 residues. Germline CDR1 is SGHTA and CDR2 is FQGNSA. The ends lost 5 bases at V and 4 bases at J; junction bases unmatched: 11. The CDR3 coding sequence is TGTGCCAGCAGCGACGCCGGGACTAGAGGCCCAGATACGCAGTATTTT. This codes for CASSDAGTRGPDTQYF.

This clonotype has just a few counts. The CDR3 loop reads CSARGQADLFF. For the CDR3, the DNA is TGCAGTGCTAGGGGACAGGCTGATCTGTTTTTT. The J gene is TRBJ1-4, the V gene TRBV20-1, with TRBD1 identical over 8 bases. The CDR3 length is 11 residues. The germline V gene encodes CDR1 DFQATT and CDR2 SNEGSKA (reference sequence). J lost 14 bases, V lost 3 bases, and 5 bases had no gene match.

This chain joins TRBV20-1 and TRBJ1-3; D unresolved. Trimming took 2 bases from V and 0 from J, leaving 8 bases between them. In germline, CDR1 is DFQATT, CDR2 SNEGSKA (reference sequence). This CDR3 region has 14 residues. The DNA of the CDR3 is TGCAGTGCTAGAACCCCCAGCTCTGGAAACACCATATATTTT. Translation: CSARTPSSGNTIYF.

This clonotype turned up a few times. V gene TRBV29-1 combines with J gene TRBJ2-1; D not certain. CDR3 size: 15 residues. Germline-derived CDR1 and CDR2 are SQVTM and ANQGSEA. V lost 6 bases and J lost 0, with 15 bases in between. The CDR3 protein is CSVPVSSYSYNEQFF. CDR3 DNA: TGCAGCGTGCCCGTGTCATCCTACTCCTACAATGAGCAGTTCTTC.

To note about this clonotype: Germline is not matched at one junction end, which may reflect a read error. J is TRBJ1-2 and V is TRBV15; the D is unclear. The germline CDR1 and CDR2 sequences are LNHNV and YYDKDF (reference sequence). This CDR3 has 14 amino acids. In nucleotides, the CDR3 is TGTGCCACCAACAGAGACCGAGGAGTCGATGGCTACACCTTC. The encoded protein is CATNRDRGVDGYTF.

To note about this clonotype: The junction differs from germline at one of its ends, possibly a read error. The rearrangement links TRBV20-1 to TRBJ2-5; 7 bases match TRBD1. Germline V gene sequence: CDR1 DFQATT, CDR2 SNEGSKA (reference sequence). This CDR3 comprises 14 residues. The CDR3 reads CSATPQGVQEAQYF. In DNA form, the CDR3 reads TGCAGTGCAACACCCCAGGGGGTCCAAGAGGCCCAGTACTTC.

Turning to this clonotype: The junction departs from the called germline gene at one end, perhaps through a read error. The chain is built from TRBV5-1 and TRBJ2-5; D is unclear. TRBJ2-7 matches the DNA end more closely, so the J call is doubtful. This CDR3 comprises 13 residues. Germline CDR1 and CDR2: SGHRS and YFSETQ. The DNA for the CDR3 is TGCGCCTGCAGCTTGCAGACCGGCTACGAGCAGTACTTC. As protein: CACSLQTGYEQYF.

This chain joins TRBV4-3 and TRBJ2-4, with D hard to call. CDR3 size: 13 residues. Trimming removed 3 bases at V and 8 bases at J, with 11 bases between. Looked up from germline, CDR1 is LGHNA and CDR2 is YSLEER. The CDR3 sequence is CASSQELGDIQYF. The CDR3 nucleotides read TGCGCCAGCAGCCAGGAACTTGGGGACATTCAGTACTTC.

This clonotype has ten or more counts. The chain is built from TRBV7-9 and TRBJ1-1; D gene unclear. Germline V lookup: CDR1 SEHNR, CDR2 FQNEAQ (reference sequence). Trimming shortened V by 0 bases and J by 1 base, and 9 bases separated the two germline ends. The CDR3 spans 15 residues. The CDR3 loop is CASSLAGSGNTEAFF. The CDR3 DNA reads as TGTGCCAGCAGCTTAGCCGGGTCCGGGAACACTGAAGCTTTCTTT.

The V and J genes are TRBV7-2 and TRBJ2-3, with 8 bases lining up with TRBD1. Germline V gene data show CDR1 as SGHTA and CDR2 as FQGNSA. The CDR3 covers 15 residues. J gave up 4 bases and V 2 bases, and 5 bases lay outside the gene matches. The CDR3 DNA sequence: TGTGCCAGCAGCTTAACAGGGGGTTTGTCAGATACGCAGTATTTT. Translating gives CASSLTGGLSDTQYF. Together with reference TRBV7-2 and TRBJ2-3, the CDR3 gives the full variable domain: GAGVSQSPSNKVTEKGKDVELRCDPISGHTALYWYRQSLGQGLEFLIYFQGNSAPDKSGLPSDRFSAERTGGSVSTLTIQRTQQEDSAVYLCASSLTGGLSDTQYFGPGTRLTVL.

The CDR3 nucleotides read TGCGCCAGCAGCGCAGACCCGGGACTAGCGGGGAAGGGACTAAGTCAGTACTTC. Its translation is CASSADPGLAGKGLSQYF. The chain carries TRBV5-1 and TRBJ2-5; 13 positions agree with TRBD2. The CDR3 loop spans 18 amino acids. Per the germline V gene, CDR1 is SGHRS and CDR2 is YFSETQ. The V and J ends lost 4 bases and 11 bases, in that order; junction bases with no gene match: 20.

V and J are TRBV7-6 and TRBJ2-5, with 9 bases that match TRBD2. V trimming: 1 base; J trimming: 0 bases; junction bases outside the gene matches: 6. CDR3 length: 17 amino acids. The germline V gene has CDR1 SGHVS and CDR2 FNYEAQ. CDR3 in DNA: TGTGCCAGCAGCTTAGGTGTAGGACTAGCGAACCAAGAGACCCAGTACTTC. Translation: CASSLGVGLANQETQYF.